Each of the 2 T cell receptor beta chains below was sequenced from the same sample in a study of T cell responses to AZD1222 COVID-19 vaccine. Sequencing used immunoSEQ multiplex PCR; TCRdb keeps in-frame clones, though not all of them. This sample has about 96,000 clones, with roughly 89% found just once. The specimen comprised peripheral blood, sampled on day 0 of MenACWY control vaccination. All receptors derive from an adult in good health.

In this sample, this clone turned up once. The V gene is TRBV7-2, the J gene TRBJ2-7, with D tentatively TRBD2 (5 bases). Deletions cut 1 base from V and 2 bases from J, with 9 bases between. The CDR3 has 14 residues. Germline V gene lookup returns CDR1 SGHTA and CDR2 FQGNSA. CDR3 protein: CASSLEFGAYEQYF. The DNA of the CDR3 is TGTGCCAGCAGCTTAGAGTTCGGGGCCTACGAGCAGTACTTC.

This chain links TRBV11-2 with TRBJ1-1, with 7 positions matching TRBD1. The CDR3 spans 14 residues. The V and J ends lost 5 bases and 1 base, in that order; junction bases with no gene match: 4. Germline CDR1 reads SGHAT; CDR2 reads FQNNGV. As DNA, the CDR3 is TGTGCCAGCAGCCTGGGACAGAAGAACACTGAAGCTTTCTTT. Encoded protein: CASSLGQKNTEAFF. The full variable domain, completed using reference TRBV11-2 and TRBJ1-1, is EAGVAQSPRYKIIEKRQSVAFWCNPISGHATLYWYQQILGQGPKLLIQFQNNGVVDDSQLPKDRFSAERLKGVDSTLKIQPAKLEDSAVYLCASSLGQKNTEAFFGQGTRLTVV.